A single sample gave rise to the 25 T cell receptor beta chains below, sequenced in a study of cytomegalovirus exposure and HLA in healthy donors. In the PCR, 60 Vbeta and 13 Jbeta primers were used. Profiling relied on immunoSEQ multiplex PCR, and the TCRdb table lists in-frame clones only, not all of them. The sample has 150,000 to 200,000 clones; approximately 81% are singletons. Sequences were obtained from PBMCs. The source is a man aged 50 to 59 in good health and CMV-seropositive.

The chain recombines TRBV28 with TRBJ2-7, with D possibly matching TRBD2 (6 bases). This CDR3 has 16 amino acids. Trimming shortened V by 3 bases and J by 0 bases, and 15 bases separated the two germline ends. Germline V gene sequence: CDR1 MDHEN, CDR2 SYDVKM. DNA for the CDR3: TGTGCCAGCAGTTTTGGAGGGTACGCGACCTCCTACGAGCAGTACTTC. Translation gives CASSFGGYATSYEQYF.

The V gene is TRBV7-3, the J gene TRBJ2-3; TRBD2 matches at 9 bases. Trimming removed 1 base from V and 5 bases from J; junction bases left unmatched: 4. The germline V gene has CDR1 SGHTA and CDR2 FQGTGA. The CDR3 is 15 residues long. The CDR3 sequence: CASSLSGRARDTQYF. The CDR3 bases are TGTGCCAGCAGCTTAAGCGGGAGGGCCAGAGATACGCAGTATTTT.

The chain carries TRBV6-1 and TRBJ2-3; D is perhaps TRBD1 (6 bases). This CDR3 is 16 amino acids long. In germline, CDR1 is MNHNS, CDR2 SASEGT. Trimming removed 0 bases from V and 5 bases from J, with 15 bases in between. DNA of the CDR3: TGTGCCAGCAGTGAAGCCCCGACAGGCGGAGGAGATACGCAGTATTTT. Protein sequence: CASSEAPTGGGDTQYF.

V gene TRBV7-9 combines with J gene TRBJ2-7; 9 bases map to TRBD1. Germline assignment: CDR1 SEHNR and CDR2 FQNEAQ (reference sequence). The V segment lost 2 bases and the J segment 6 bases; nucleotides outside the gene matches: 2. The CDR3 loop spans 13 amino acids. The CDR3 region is CASSLTGGAEQYF. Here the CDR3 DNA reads TGTGCCAGCAGCTTAACAGGGGGCGCCGAGCAGTACTTC.

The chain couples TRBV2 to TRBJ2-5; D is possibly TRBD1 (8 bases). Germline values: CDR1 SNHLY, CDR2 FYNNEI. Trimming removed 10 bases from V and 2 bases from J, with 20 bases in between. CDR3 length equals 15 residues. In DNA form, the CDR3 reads TGTGCCACTCGGGGGGCAGGGGGCTATCAAGAGACCCAGTACTTC. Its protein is CATRGAGGYQETQYF.

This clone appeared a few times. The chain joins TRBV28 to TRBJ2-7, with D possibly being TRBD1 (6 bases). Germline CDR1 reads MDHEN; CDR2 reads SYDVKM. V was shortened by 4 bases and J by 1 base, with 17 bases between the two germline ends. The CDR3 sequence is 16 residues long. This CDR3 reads CASSSPTGPLSYEQYF. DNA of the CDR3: TGTGCCAGCAGTTCCCCAACAGGGCCCTTATCCTACGAGCAGTACTTC. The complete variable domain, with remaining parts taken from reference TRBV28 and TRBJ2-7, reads DVKVTQSSRYLVKRTGEKVFLECVQDMDHENMFWYRQDPGLGLRLIYFSYDVKMKEKGDIPEGYSVSREKKERFSLILESASTNQTSMYLCASSSPTGPLSYEQYFGPGTRLTVT.

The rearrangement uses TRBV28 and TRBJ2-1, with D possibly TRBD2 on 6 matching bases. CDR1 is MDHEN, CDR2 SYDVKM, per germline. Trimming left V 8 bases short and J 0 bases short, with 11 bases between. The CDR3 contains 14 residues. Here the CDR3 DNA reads TGTGCCAGCGCGGGACTGCTCTCCTACAATGAGCAGTTCTTC. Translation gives CASAGLLSYNEQFF.

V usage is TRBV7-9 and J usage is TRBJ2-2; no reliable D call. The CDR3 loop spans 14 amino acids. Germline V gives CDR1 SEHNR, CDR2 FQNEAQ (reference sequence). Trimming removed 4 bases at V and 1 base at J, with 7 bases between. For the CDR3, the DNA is TGTGCCAGCAGCTCAGACTGGAACACCGGGGAGCTGTTTTTT. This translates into CASSSDWNTGELFF.

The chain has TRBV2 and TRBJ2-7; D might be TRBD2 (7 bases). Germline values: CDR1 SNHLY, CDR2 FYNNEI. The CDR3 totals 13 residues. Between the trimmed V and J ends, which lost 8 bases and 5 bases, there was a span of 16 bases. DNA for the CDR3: TGTGCCAGCGGGGGGGTCAGGGGCGACGAGCAGTACTTC. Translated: CASGGVRGDEQYF.

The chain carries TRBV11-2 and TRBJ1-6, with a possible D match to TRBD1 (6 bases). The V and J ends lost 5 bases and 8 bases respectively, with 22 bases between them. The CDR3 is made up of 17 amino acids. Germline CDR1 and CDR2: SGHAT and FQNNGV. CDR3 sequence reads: CASSPLGGGRRYSPLHF. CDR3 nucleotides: TGTGCCAGCAGCCCACTGGGTGGGGGCAGACGGTATTCACCCCTCCACTTT.

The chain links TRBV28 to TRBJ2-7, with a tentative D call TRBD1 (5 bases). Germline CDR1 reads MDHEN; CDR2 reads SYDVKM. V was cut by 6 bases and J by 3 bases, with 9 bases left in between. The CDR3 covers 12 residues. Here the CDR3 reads CASRGQSYEQYF. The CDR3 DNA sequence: TGTGCCAGCAGAGGACAAAGCTACGAGCAGTACTTC.

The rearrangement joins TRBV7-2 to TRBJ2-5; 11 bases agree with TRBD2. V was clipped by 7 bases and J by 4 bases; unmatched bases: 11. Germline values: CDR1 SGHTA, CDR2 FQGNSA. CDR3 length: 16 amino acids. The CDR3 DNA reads TGTGCCAGCACAACTAGCGGGAGAAGTTTTGGAGAGACCCAGTACTTC. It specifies CASTTSGRSFGETQYF. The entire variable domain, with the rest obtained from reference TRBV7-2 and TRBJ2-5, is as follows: GAGVSQSPSNKVTEKGKDVELRCDPISGHTALYWYRQSLGQGLEFLIYFQGNSAPDKSGLPSDRFSAERTGGSVSTLTIQRTQQEDSAVYLCASTTSGRSFGETQYFGPGTRLLVL.

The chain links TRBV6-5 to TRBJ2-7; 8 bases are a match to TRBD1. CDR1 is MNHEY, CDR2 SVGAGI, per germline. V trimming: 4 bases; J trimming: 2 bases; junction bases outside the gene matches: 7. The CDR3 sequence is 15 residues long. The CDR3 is CASSSPGQGTYEQYF. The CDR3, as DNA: TGTGCCAGCAGTTCCCCCGGACAGGGCACCTACGAGCAGTACTTC.

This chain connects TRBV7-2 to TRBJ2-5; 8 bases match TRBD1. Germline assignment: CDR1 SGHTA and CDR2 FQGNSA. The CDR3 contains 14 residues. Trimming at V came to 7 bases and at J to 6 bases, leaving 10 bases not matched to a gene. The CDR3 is CASTPQGAEKTQYF. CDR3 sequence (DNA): TGTGCCAGCACCCCTCAGGGGGCGGAGAAGACCCAGTACTTC.

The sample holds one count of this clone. The CDR3 is CASSPLPLAGAYNEQFF. The CDR3 DNA follows: TGTGCCAGCTCACCCCTCCCACTAGCGGGGGCCTACAATGAGCAGTTCTTC. The chain links TRBV18 to TRBJ2-1, with 11 bases identical to TRBD2. J was trimmed by 2 bases and V by 3 bases; bases with no gene match: 6. Germline V gene lookup returns CDR1 KGHSH and CDR2 LQKENI. CDR3 length equals 17 residues.

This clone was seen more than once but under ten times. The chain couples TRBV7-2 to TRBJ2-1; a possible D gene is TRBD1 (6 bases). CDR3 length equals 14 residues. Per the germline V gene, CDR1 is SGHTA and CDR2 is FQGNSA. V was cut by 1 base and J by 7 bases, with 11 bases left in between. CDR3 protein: CASSLGGGQNEQFF. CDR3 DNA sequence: TGTGCCAGCAGCTTAGGAGGGGGACAAAATGAGCAGTTCTTC. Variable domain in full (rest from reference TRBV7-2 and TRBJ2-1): GAGVSQSPSNKVTEKGKDVELRCDPISGHTALYWYRQSLGQGLEFLIYFQGNSAPDKSGLPSDRFSAERTGGSVSTLTIQRTQQEDSAVYLCASSLGGGQNEQFFGPGTRLTVL.

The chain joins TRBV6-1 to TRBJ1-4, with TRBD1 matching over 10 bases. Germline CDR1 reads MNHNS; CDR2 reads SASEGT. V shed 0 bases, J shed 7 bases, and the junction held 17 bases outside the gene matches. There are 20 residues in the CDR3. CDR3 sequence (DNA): TGTGCCAGCAGTGAAGCCTTGACAGGGGGCGACTTTGGGATTCTTGAAAAACTGTTTTTT. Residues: CASSEALTGGDFGILEKLFF.

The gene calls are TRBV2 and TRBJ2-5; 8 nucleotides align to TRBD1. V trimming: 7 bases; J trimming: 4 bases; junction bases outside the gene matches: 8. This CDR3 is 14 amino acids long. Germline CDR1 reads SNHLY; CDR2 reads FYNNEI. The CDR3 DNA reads TGTGCCAGCATGATGGAGCAGGGGGCAGAGACCCAGTACTTC. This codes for CASMMEQGAETQYF.

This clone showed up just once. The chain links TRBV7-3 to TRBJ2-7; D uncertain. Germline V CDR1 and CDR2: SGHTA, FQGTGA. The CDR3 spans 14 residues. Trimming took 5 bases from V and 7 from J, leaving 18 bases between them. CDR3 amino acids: CASSPGGVPGEQYF. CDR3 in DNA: TGTGCCAGCAGCCCCGGCGGCGTCCCCGGGGAGCAGTACTTC.

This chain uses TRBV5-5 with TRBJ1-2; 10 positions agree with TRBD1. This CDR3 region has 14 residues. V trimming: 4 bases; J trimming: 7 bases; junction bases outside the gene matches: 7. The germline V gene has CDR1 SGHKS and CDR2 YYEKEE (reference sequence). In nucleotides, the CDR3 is TGTGCCAGCAGCGGGGGACAGGGGTTCTCTGGCTACACCTTC. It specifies CASSGGQGFSGYTF.

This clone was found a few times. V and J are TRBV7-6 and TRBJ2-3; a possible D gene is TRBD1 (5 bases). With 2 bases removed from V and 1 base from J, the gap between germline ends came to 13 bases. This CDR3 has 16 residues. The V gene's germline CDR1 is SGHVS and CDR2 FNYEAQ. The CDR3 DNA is TGTGCCAGCAGCTTATACGCAAGGGGCGGCACAGATACGCAGTATTTT. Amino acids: CASSLYARGGTDTQYF. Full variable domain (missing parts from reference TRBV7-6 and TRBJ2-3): GAGVSQSPRYKVTKRGQDVALRCDPISGHVSLYWYRQALGQGPEFLTYFNYEAQQDKSGLPNDRFSAERPEGSISTLTIQRTEQRDSAMYRCASSLYARGGTDTQYFGPGTRLTVL.

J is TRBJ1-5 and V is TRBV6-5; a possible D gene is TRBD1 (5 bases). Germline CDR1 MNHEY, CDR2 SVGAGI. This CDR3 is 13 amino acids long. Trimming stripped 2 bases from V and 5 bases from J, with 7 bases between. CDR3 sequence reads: CASSYRGDQPQHF. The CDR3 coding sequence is TGTGCCAGCAGTTACCGGGGGGATCAGCCCCAGCATTTT.

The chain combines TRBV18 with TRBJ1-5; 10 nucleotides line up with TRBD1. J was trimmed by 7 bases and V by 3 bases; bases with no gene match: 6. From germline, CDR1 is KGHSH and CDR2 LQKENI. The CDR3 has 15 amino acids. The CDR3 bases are TGTGCCAGCTCACCCGCGACAGGGGGCGGGCAGCCCCAGCATTTT. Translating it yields CASSPATGGGQPQHF.

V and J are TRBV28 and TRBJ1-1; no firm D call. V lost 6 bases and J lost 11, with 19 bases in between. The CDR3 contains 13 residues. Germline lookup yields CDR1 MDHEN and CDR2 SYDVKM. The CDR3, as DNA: TGTGCCAGCAGCCCCCCCCAGGCTCCCGTCGCTTTCTTT. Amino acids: CASSPPQAPVAFF. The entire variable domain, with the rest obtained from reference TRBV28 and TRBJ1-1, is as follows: DVKVTQSSRYLVKRTGEKVFLECVQDMDHENMFWYRQDPGLGLRLIYFSYDVKMKEKGDIPEGYSVSREKKERFSLILESASTNQTSMYLCASSPPQAPVAFFGQGTRLTVV.

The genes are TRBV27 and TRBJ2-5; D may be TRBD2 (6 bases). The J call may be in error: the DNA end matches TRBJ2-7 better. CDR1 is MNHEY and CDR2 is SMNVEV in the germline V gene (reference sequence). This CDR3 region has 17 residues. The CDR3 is CASSPITRGLRTYEQYF. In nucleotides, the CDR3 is TGTGCCAGCAGCCCAATAACCCGGGGACTGCGGACCTACGAGCAGTACTTC.